Listed here are 30 T cell receptor beta chains from one sample, sequenced in a study of T-cell memory formation after mild COVID-19. One entry per CDR3 protein, called by TCRdb with MiXCR from the 5' RACE reads. The sample comprises roughly 190,000 distinct CDR3 sequences, roughly 27% of which are singletons, and approximately 10% rests with the top ten. Sequences were obtained from PBMCs or a T cell subset sorted from them (not recorded which). All receptors come from an adult woman who had mild COVID-19 (a few samples of this study predate the infection). Cell type and time point are not known.

The sample holds many counts of this clonotype. The chain uses TRBV10-3 and TRBJ2-1; 7 nucleotides line up with TRBD1. Germline CDR1 and CDR2: ENHRY and SYGVKD. The V segment lost 5 bases and the J segment 5 bases; nucleotides outside the gene matches: 9. This CDR3 is built from 15 residues. The CDR3 DNA sequence: TGTGCCATCAGTAGGCCGGACAGGTGGAACAATGAGCAGTTCTTC. As protein: CAISRPDRWNNEQFF.

A few counts support this clonotype. This chain links TRBV6-7 with TRBJ2-5, with a weak D call TRBD1 (5 bases). TRBV6-7 is placed among ORFs of uncertain function. V lost 6 bases, J lost 6 bases, and 11 bases lay in between. This CDR3 is 12 amino acids long. CDR3 nucleotide sequence: TGTGCCAGCAGCATAGGGGCCCAGACCCAGTACTTC. This encodes CASSIGAQTQYF.

V usage is TRBV4-1 and J usage is TRBJ2-1; possibly TRBD1 for D (5 bases). The V gene's germline CDR1 is MGHRA and CDR2 YSYEKL. The V end was cut by 0 bases, the J end by 0 bases, with 6 bases between. CDR3 length: 15 amino acids. The CDR3 sequence is CASSQDDSSYNEQFF. CDR3 in DNA: TGCGCCAGCAGCCAAGACGACAGCTCCTACAATGAGCAGTTCTTC.

This chain links TRBV19 with TRBJ2-2, with TRBD1 identical over 8 bases. The CDR3 sequence is 14 residues long. V was pared by 5 bases and J by 6 bases, with 5 bases of the junction left unmatched. Germline V gene data show CDR1 as LNHDA and CDR2 as SQIVND (reference sequence). Here the CDR3 DNA reads TGTGCCAGTAGTCCAGGGGGCTACGCCGGGGAGCTGTTTTTT. Translation: CASSPGGYAGELFF.

A few counts support this clonotype. The chain joins TRBV11-2 to TRBJ2-1; TRBD1 is a possible D gene (6 bases). This CDR3 region has 12 residues. The V gene lost 4 bases and the J gene lost 9 bases, with 10 bases spanning the gap. CDR1 is SGHAT, CDR2 FQNNGV, per germline. The CDR3 loop reads CASSSQGTEQFF. The DNA of the CDR3 is TGTGCCAGCAGCTCACAGGGAACTGAGCAGTTCTTC.

CDR3 nucleotide sequence: TGCGCCAGCAGCGTACCGGGATCACCAAAAAACATTCAGTACTTC. It translates to CASSVPGSPKNIQYF. V is TRBV5-1 and J is TRBJ2-4; D possibly corresponds to TRBD2 (5 bases). Trimming cost V 4 bases and J 4 bases, with 15 bases left between them. The CDR3 runs 15 residues. Germline V gene lookup returns CDR1 SGHRS and CDR2 YFSETQ.

This clonotype has just a few counts. The chain links TRBV30 to TRBJ2-5; 10 nucleotides agree with TRBD2. The CDR3 consists of 14 residues. V lost 3 bases and J lost 9; bases outside the gene matches: 10. In germline, CDR1 is GTSNPN, CDR2 SVGIG (reference sequence). CDR3 sequence reads: CAWRRTSGPVAQYF. For the CDR3, the DNA is TGTGCCTGGAGGAGGACTAGCGGCCCGGTGGCCCAGTACTTC.

The chain employs TRBV20-1 and TRBJ2-7, with TRBD1 as a possible D gene (5 bases). Trimming shortened V by 0 bases and J by 2 bases, and 11 bases separated the two germline ends. The CDR3 has 14 residues. Germline lookup yields CDR1 DFQATT and CDR2 SNEGSKA (reference sequence). The CDR3 coding sequence is TGCAGTGCTAGAGATCGGCGACAGCCCTACGAGCAGTACTTC. Its translation is CSARDRRQPYEQYF.

V gene TRBV19 combines with J gene TRBJ2-1; no clear D gene. Trimming cost V 7 bases and J 3 bases, with 7 bases left between them. The CDR3 totals 12 residues. Germline lookup yields CDR1 LNHDA and CDR2 SQIVND (reference sequence). DNA for the CDR3: TGTGCCAGTATGGAGAACTACAATGAGCAGTTCTTC. Translating it yields CASMENYNEQFF.

The chain links TRBV12-3 or TRBV12-4 to TRBJ1-1, with no clear D. This CDR3 spans 11 amino acids. V gave up 3 bases and J gave up 8 bases, with 7 bases separating them. CDR3 protein: CASSFGVEAFF. CDR3 DNA: TGTGCCAGCAGTTTCGGAGTCGAAGCTTTCTTT.

This clonotype was picked up a small number of times. This rearrangement joins TRBV6-2 or TRBV6-3 to TRBJ2-7; TRBD2 matches 13 bases. Germline V gives CDR1 MNHEY, CDR2 SVGEGT. This CDR3 has 17 amino acids. V dropped 4 bases and J dropped 1; count of bases not matched to a gene: 7. CDR3 residues: CASSSLGLAGVSYEQYF. CDR3 in DNA: TGTGCCAGCAGTTCTCTAGGACTAGCGGGGGTATCCTACGAGCAGTACTTC.

This clonotype occurred a few times. The V call is TRBV19, the J call TRBJ2-4; TRBD2 is a possible D gene (6 bases). Germline V lookup: CDR1 LNHDA, CDR2 SQIVND (reference sequence). V gave up 3 bases and J gave up 1 base, with 10 bases separating them. The CDR3 is 15 amino acids. DNA of the CDR3: TGTGCCAGTAGTATCCGGGGGAGGGCCAAAAACATTCAGTACTTC. Its translation is CASSIRGRAKNIQYF.

This clonotype has ten or more counts. V and J are TRBV7-3 and TRBJ2-1; 15 bases agree with TRBD2. The germline V gene encodes CDR1 SGHTA and CDR2 FQGTGA. V lost 5 bases, J lost 4 bases, and 3 bases stayed unmatched. The CDR3 covers 16 residues. The CDR3 is CASSLGTSGGYNEQFF. CDR3 nucleotides: TGTGCCAGCAGCCTGGGGACTAGCGGGGGGTACAATGAGCAGTTCTTC.

V usage is TRBV6-6 and J usage is TRBJ2-2, with no clear D. With 6 bases removed from V and 5 bases from J, the gap between germline ends came to 10 bases. The CDR3 has 13 amino acids. Germline V lookup: CDR1 MNHNY, CDR2 SVGAGI (reference sequence). CDR3 DNA sequence: TGTGCCAGCAGCCATAGGGCTACCGGGGAGCTGTTTTTT. Translated, it gives CASSHRATGELFF.

The V gene is TRBV12-3 or TRBV12-4, the J gene TRBJ2-1; weak D call: TRBD1 (5 bases). The CDR3 loop spans 15 amino acids. Trimming removed 3 bases from V and 3 bases from J, with 12 bases in between. The CDR3 nucleotides read TGTGCCAGCAGTTTGGGGCCCGCCGGCTACAATGAGCAGTTCTTC. Protein sequence: CASSLGPAGYNEQFF.

The rearrangement uses TRBV7-9 and TRBJ2-7; the match to TRBD2 covers 8 bases. Germline V gene lookup returns CDR1 SEHNR and CDR2 FQNEAQ (reference sequence). The V gene end was trimmed by 0 bases and the J gene end by 0 bases; junction bases not matched to a gene: 10. This CDR3 has 18 residues. CDR3 residues: CASSLAVAGGPSSYEQYF. CDR3 DNA sequence: TGTGCCAGCAGCTTAGCAGTCGCGGGAGGCCCCAGCTCCTACGAGCAGTACTTC.

The J gene is TRBJ1-6, the V gene TRBV19; 11 nucleotides match TRBD1. V lost 6 bases and J lost 8; bases outside the gene matches: 3. Germline V gene lookup returns CDR1 LNHDA and CDR2 SQIVND (reference sequence). This CDR3 comprises 14 residues. The CDR3 nucleotides are TGTGCCAGTAGCCCGGACAGGGGGCATTCACCCCTCCACTTT. Translation: CASSPDRGHSPLHF. The variable domain in full, completed from reference TRBV19 and TRBJ1-6, reads DGGITQSPKYLFRKEGQNVTLSCEQNLNHDAMYWYRQDPGQGLRLIYYSQIVNDFQKGDIAEGYSVSREKKESFPLTVTSAQKNPTAFYLCASSPDRGHSPLHFGNGTRLTVT.

This chain uses TRBV24-1 with TRBJ1-5; D perhaps matches TRBD1 (6 bases). V was clipped by 2 bases and J by 6 bases, with 13 bases between them. The CDR3 spans 15 residues. CDR1 KGHDR and CDR2 SFDVKD come from the germline V gene. The CDR3 spells CATSDSQQGGQPQHF. Here the CDR3 DNA reads TGTGCCACCAGTGATTCGCAACAGGGTGGTCAGCCCCAGCATTTT.

V and J are TRBV27 and TRBJ2-5; tentative D call: TRBD2 (6 bases). The CDR3 runs 14 residues. Germline V lookup: CDR1 MNHEY, CDR2 SMNVEV (reference sequence). The V end was cut by 6 bases, the J end by 5 bases, with 16 bases between. DNA of the CDR3: TGTGCCAGCAGGGTCCGCGGGGTGGCGGAGACCCAGTACTTC. This encodes CASRVRGVAETQYF.

In this sample, this clonotype turned up a few times. The chain combines TRBV3-1 with TRBJ2-3, with TRBD2 matching 15 bases. J lost 2 bases, V lost 6 bases, and 9 bases had no gene match. CDR1 and CDR2 from the germline V gene are LGHDT and YNNKEL (reference sequence). This CDR3 has 18 residues. The chain's CDR3 is CASRGTSGGHVATDTQYF. The CDR3 coding sequence is TGTGCCAGCAGGGGGACTAGCGGGGGGCATGTGGCCACAGATACGCAGTATTTT.

V usage is TRBV5-6 and J usage is TRBJ2-5; D possibly corresponds to TRBD1 (6 bases). The V end lost 4 bases, the J end lost 4 bases, and 23 bases lay between the germline ends. Germline loops: CDR1 SGHDT, CDR2 YYEEEE. This CDR3 spans 17 amino acids. The CDR3 loop reads CASSEVRGLRDGETQYF. The CDR3 coding sequence is TGTGCCAGCAGCGAGGTTAGGGGGTTGAGAGATGGAGAGACCCAGTACTTC.

This clonotype appeared a few times. The chain recombines TRBV6-5 with TRBJ2-7; D is possibly TRBD1 (6 bases). Trimming removed 6 bases at V and 5 bases at J, with 14 bases between. The V gene's germline CDR1 is MNHEY and CDR2 SVGAGI. This CDR3 comprises 13 residues. The CDR3 reads CASRGRGTHEQYF. The CDR3 coding sequence is TGTGCCAGCAGAGGCAGGGGTACCCACGAGCAGTACTTC.

V gene TRBV7-2 combines with J gene TRBJ1-2; D possibly corresponds to TRBD1 (5 bases). Trimming cost V 5 bases and J 5 bases, with 21 bases left between them. The CDR3 is 16 residues long. Germline assignment: CDR1 SGHTA and CDR2 FQGNSA. The CDR3 region is CASSLEAWSKGYGYTF. Written as DNA, the CDR3 is TGTGCCAGCAGCCTAGAGGCATGGTCCAAGGGGTATGGCTACACCTTC. Using reference TRBV7-2 and TRBJ1-2 for the parts outside the CDR3, the full variable domain is GAGVSQSPSNKVTEKGKDVELRCDPISGHTALYWYRQSLGQGLEFLIYFQGNSAPDKSGLPSDRFSAERTGGSVSTLTIQRTQQEDSAVYLCASSLEAWSKGYGYTFGSGTRLTVV.

This clonotype turned up a few times. The chain uses TRBV3-1 and TRBJ1-6; D not certain. Per the germline V gene, CDR1 is LGHDT and CDR2 is YNNKEL (reference sequence). This CDR3 comprises 14 residues. Between the trimmed V and J ends, which lost 4 bases and 10 bases, there was a span of 14 bases. The CDR3 sequence: CASSPNGWASPLHF. The CDR3 nucleotides read TGTGCCAGCAGCCCGAACGGTTGGGCATCACCCCTCCACTTT.

The CDR3, as DNA: TGCAGTGCTAGAGATCGGGGCGGAGGAGGGATATACAATGAGCAGTTCTTC. This encodes CSARDRGGGGIYNEQFF. This chain uses TRBV20-1 with TRBJ2-1; D is possibly TRBD2 (6 bases). Trimming took 0 bases from V and 4 from J, leaving 19 bases between them. CDR3 size: 17 residues. Germline CDR1 is DFQATT and CDR2 is SNEGSKA (reference sequence).

This clonotype was observed at least ten times. This chain connects TRBV7-8 to TRBJ1-3, with D possibly being TRBD1 (5 bases). V dropped 4 bases and J dropped 0 bases, with 13 bases sitting between them. Germline loops: CDR1 SGHVS, CDR2 FQNEAQ. There are 16 residues in the CDR3. This CDR3 reads CASSSRRGVSGNTIYF. CDR3 coding DNA: TGTGCCAGCAGCTCTCGCCGGGGGGTCTCTGGAAACACCATATATTTT.

The table lists this clonotype with a few counts. The V and J genes are TRBV6-4 and TRBJ2-1, with D maybe TRBD2 (7 bases). Trimming stripped 4 bases from V and 0 bases from J, with 10 bases between. CDR1 is MRHNA and CDR2 is SNTAGT in the germline V gene. This CDR3 is built from 15 residues. The CDR3 here is CASSVGGASYNEQFF. The CDR3 DNA sequence: TGTGCCAGCAGTGTAGGGGGGGCCTCCTACAATGAGCAGTTCTTC.

The chain is built from TRBV5-4 and TRBJ2-2; possibly TRBD2 for D (5 bases). Between the trimmed V and J ends, which lost 5 bases and 4 bases, there was a span of 12 bases. The germline V gene has CDR1 SGHNT and CDR2 YYREEE (reference sequence). The length of the CDR3 is 14 residues. CDR3 DNA: TGTGCCAGCAGGACGAGCGGAGCCACCGGGGAGCTGTTTTTT. This translates into CASRTSGATGELFF. The whole variable domain, remainder taken from reference TRBV5-4 and TRBJ2-2, is ETGVTQSPTHLIKTRGQQVTLRCSSQSGHNTVSWYQQALGQGPQFIFQYYREEENGRGNFPPRFSGLQFPNYSSELNVNALELDDSALYLCASRTSGATGELFFGEGSRLTVL.

The sample holds a few counts of this clonotype. This chain links TRBV29-1 with TRBJ2-7; weak D call: TRBD2 (5 bases). Deletions cut 7 bases from V and 7 bases from J, with 14 bases between. Looked up from germline, CDR1 is SQVTM and CDR2 is ANQGSEA. The length of the CDR3 is 11 residues. As DNA, the CDR3 is TGCAGCGCCCCATTTTCGGGGGAGCAGTACTTC. Its translation: CSAPFSGEQYF.

This chain joins TRBV5-1 and TRBJ2-5; D is undetermined. Germline lookup yields CDR1 SGHRS and CDR2 YFSETQ. Trimming removed 1 base from V and 2 bases from J, with 9 bases in between. CDR3 size: 14 residues. This chain's CDR3 is CASSLRSLQETQYF. For the CDR3, the DNA is TGCGCCAGCAGCTTGAGATCGTTACAAGAGACCCAGTACTTC.